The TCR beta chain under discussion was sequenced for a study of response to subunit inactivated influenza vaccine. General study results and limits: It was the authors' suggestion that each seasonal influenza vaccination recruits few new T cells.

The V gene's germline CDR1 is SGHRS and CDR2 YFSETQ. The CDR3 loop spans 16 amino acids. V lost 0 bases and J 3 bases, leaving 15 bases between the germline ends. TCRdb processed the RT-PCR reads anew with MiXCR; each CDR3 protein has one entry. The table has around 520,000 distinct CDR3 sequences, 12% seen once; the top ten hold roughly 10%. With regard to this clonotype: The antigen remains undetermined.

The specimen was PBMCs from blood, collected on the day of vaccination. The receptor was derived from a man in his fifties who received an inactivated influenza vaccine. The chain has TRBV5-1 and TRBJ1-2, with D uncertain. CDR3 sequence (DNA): TGCGCCAGCAGCTTGGTGGGTGGAAAGGTGGACTATGGCTACACCTTC. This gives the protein CASSLVGGKVDYGYTF.